Listed below are T cell receptor beta chains from one sample, sequenced in a study of cytomegalovirus exposure and HLA in healthy donors. The table came from immunoSEQ multiplex PCR; TCRdb's copy has only in-frame clones and leaves some out. The table records around 180,000 clones, about 85% of them present only once. Input material: PBMCs. The origin of the receptors is a boy aged 2-15 years in good health and CMV-seronegative. Each CDR3 is given with its conserved first and last residue. A D gene is named only where the DNA matches it firmly. Clone sizes are given selectively: once, few, many, or a class where the clone is expanded.

CDR3nt	CDR3aa	d_gene	abundance	v_gene	j_gene
TGTGCCAGCAGTTCAGCGGGACAGGGGAGGTACAATGAGCAGTTCTTC	CASSSAGQGRYNEQFF	TRBD1	-	TRBV28	TRBJ2-1
TGTGCCAGCAGCGTAAGGGGGGACAGGGGACATGGCGGGGAGCTGTTTTTT	CASSVRGDRGHGGELFF	TRBD1	-	TRBV9	TRBJ2-2
TGTGCCAGCAGCCCCTTGGGGGAGCGGGGGGTTCGGTATTTT	CASSPLGERGVRYF	TRBD2	-	TRBV7-7	TRBJ2-3
TGTTCCAGCCCTCGGAGCGGGAGTTCCGGCGGGGAGCTGTTTTTT	CSSPRSGSSGGELFF	TRBD2	once	TRBV7-9	TRBJ2-2
TGTGCCAGTAGTCCCCCCGGGGGTTTCCAGCCCCAGCATTTT	CASSPPGGFQPQHF	-	-	TRBV19	TRBJ1-5
TGTGCCTGGACCGGGTTGAACACTGAAGCTTTCTTT	CAWTGLNTEAFF	-	-	TRBV30	TRBJ1-1
TGTGCCAGCAGCCAAGATTTGGGCAGCACTGAAGCTTTCTTT	CASSQDLGSTEAFF	-	-	TRBV14	TRBJ1-1
TGCAGTGCTCTCCAGACAGTCGGCTACACCTTC	CSALQTVGYTF	-	once	TRBV20-1	TRBJ1-2
TGCGCCAGCAGTGACGCCGAGGGGCGGGGGGGCAATGAGCAGTTCTTC	CASSDAEGRGGNEQFF	TRBD2	-	TRBV10-2	TRBJ2-1
TGCGCCAGCGCTCGGACTAGCGGGGGGGCAGTTCTCAATGAGCAGTTCTTC	CASARTSGGAVLNEQFF	TRBD2	-	TRBV5-1	TRBJ2-1
TGTGCCAGCAGCCCGGGGGGGGGCTCCTACGAGCAGTACTTC	CASSPGGGSYEQYF	TRBD2	-	TRBV7-9	TRBJ2-7
TGTGCCAGCAGCGGTAGTAGAGCTAACTATGGCTACACCTTC	CASSGSRANYGYTF	-	-	TRBV5-8	TRBJ1-2
TGTGCCAGCAGCACCGGGACAGGGGGCCTTCAGCCCCAGCATTTT	CASSTGTGGLQPQHF	TRBD1	-	TRBV6-5	TRBJ1-5
TGTGCCAGCAGCGTACAGGGAGATAATTCACCCCTCCACTTT	CASSVQGDNSPLHF	-	-	TRBV6-1	TRBJ1-6
TGTGCCAGCAGTGCCCTGCTAGGGACTAATACAGATACGCAGTATTTT	CASSALLGTNTDTQYF	TRBD2	-	TRBV27	TRBJ2-3
TGTGCCAGCAGCTTGGGACACTCCGAGGGCTATAATTCACCCCTCCACTTT	CASSLGHSEGYNSPLHF	-	-	TRBV5-4	TRBJ1-6
TGTGCCAGCAGCAAAAGGGGGAGCCGGGACAGGGTTTACGAGCAGTACTTC	CASSKRGSRDRVYEQYF	-	-	TRBV21-1	TRBJ2-7
TGTGCCAGCAGCTTGTCAGAAAATTCACCCCTCCACTTT	CASSLSENSPLHF	-	-	TRBV7-8	TRBJ1-6